This T cell receptor beta chain was recovered during a study of T cell responses to AZD1222 COVID-19 vaccine. Assay: immunoSEQ multiplex PCR; the TCRdb copy retains only in-frame clones and omits some. The sample records tens of thousands of clones, approximately 90% being singletons. This CDR3 contains 13 residues. Looked up from germline, CDR1 is SGHRS and CDR2 is YFSETQ. Trimming removed 3 bases from V and 3 bases from J, with 10 bases in between. A single count supports this clone. Its matching antigen is unknown. Study-wide results and limits: Donors were chiefly white British, with a greater number of females, and clonal diversity was perhaps underestimated.

The input for sequencing was peripheral blood, taken on day 0 of MenACWY control vaccination. This receptor was identified in an adult in good health. The chain is built from TRBV5-1 and TRBJ2-7; maybe TRBD2 (5 bases). The CDR3 reads CASSSLEGYEQYF. CDR3 DNA: TGCGCCAGCAGCTCGCTCGAGGGCTACGAGCAGTACTTC.